What follows are 25 T cell receptor beta chains derived from one specimen sequenced in a study of OX40 agonist ivuxolimab in advanced cancers. The repertoire was sequenced with immunoSEQ multiplex PCR; TCRdb's copy has only in-frame clones and lacks some. The sample yields more than 55,000 clones, roughly nine tenths seen once. The sequenced sample was CD4+ or CD8+ T cells sorted from blood, obtained in a trial of the OX40 agonist ivuxolimab. The receptors here all came from an adult with an advanced solid tumor such as melanoma, head and neck, liver or kidney cancer.

The rearrangement uses TRBV9 and TRBJ2-1; D uncertain. The V end was cut by 3 bases, the J end by 4 bases, with 5 bases between. From germline, CDR1 is SGDLS and CDR2 YYNGEE. The length of the CDR3 is 12 residues. The CDR3 DNA follows: TGTGCCAGCAGCGCCACATACAATGAGCAGTTCTTC. This encodes CASSATYNEQFF.

The gene calls are TRBV10-3 and TRBJ1-1; D gene uncertain. Trimming cost V 5 bases and J 1 base, with 5 bases left between them. Germline loops: CDR1 ENHRY, CDR2 SYGVKD. This CDR3 region has 12 residues. The CDR3 sequence: CAISNTNTEAFF. The CDR3 region has the DNA TGTGCCATCAGTAACACGAACACTGAAGCTTTCTTT.

CDR3 amino acids: CASSPLARSGYGYTF. For the CDR3, the DNA is TGTGCCAGCAGCCCCCTAGCCAGGTCTGGCTATGGCTACACCTTC. This chain connects TRBV14 to TRBJ1-2; the D is unclear. The V and J ends lost 4 bases and 4 bases respectively, with 16 bases between them. The germline CDR1 and CDR2 sequences are SGHDN and FVKESK. There are 15 residues in the CDR3.

The CDR3 protein is CASKASWRGTDTQYF. The CDR3 DNA sequence: TGTGCCAGCAAAGCCTCGTGGCGTGGTACAGATACGCAGTATTTT. This rearrangement joins TRBV7-8 to TRBJ2-3; no definite D call. Germline V gene lookup returns CDR1 SGHVS and CDR2 FQNEAQ. There are 15 residues in the CDR3. V lost 7 bases and J 3 bases, leaving 17 bases between the germline ends. The full variable domain, in which reference TRBV7-8 and TRBJ2-3 provide the parts outside the CDR3, is GAGVSQSPRYKVAKRGQDVALRCDPISGHVSLFWYQQALGQGPEFLTYFQNEAQLDKSGLPSDRFFAERPEGSVSTLKIQRTQQEDSAVYLCASKASWRGTDTQYFGPGTRLTVL.

This rearrangement joins TRBV7-8 to TRBJ2-1; D not resolved. The CDR3 covers 12 residues. V was cut by 5 bases and J by 4 bases, with 6 bases left in between. Looked up from germline, CDR1 is SGHVS and CDR2 is FQNEAQ. CDR3 in DNA: TGTGCCAGCAGCCTCCAGTACAATGAGCAGTTCTTC. Translating it yields CASSLQYNEQFF.

This sequence joins TRBV5-4 and TRBJ2-2; D gene ambiguous. V lost 2 bases, J lost 3 bases, and 5 bases lay in between. The CDR3 is 13 residues long. Per germline, CDR1 SGHNT and CDR2 YYREEE (reference sequence). The CDR3 DNA is TGTGCCAGCAGCTTTTGGGACACCGGGGAGCTGTTTTTT. It encodes CASSFWDTGELFF.

This chain connects TRBV28 to TRBJ2-7; weak D call: TRBD1 (5 bases). Trimming left V 11 bases short and J 1 base short, with 18 bases between. The CDR3 is made up of 14 amino acids. Germline CDR1 is MDHEN and CDR2 is SYDVKM. The CDR3 DNA sequence: TGTGCCTGCGAGGTCCCAGGGTCGTCCTACGAGCAGTACTTC. This translates into CACEVPGSSYEQYF.

DNA for the CDR3: TGCGCCAGCAGCTTAGGGGTGGCGGAGACCCAGTACTTC. It is translated as CASSLGVAETQYF. The chain carries TRBV5-1 and TRBJ2-5, with D perhaps matching TRBD1 (5 bases). V was shortened by 2 bases and J by 5 bases, with 10 bases between the two germline ends. Per the germline V gene, CDR1 is SGHRS and CDR2 is YFSETQ. The CDR3 spans 13 residues.

The gene calls are TRBV7-2 and TRBJ2-1; a possible D gene is TRBD1 (5 bases). The CDR3 loop spans 15 amino acids. The V end was cut by 4 bases, the J end by 0 bases, with 10 bases between. The germline CDR1 and CDR2 sequences are SGHTA and FQGNSA. Here the CDR3 reads CASSYDSSSYNEQFF. The CDR3 DNA follows: TGTGCCAGCAGCTATGACAGCTCCTCCTACAATGAGCAGTTCTTC.

J is TRBJ1-2 and V is TRBV29-1; 7 nucleotides agree with TRBD1. The CDR3 loop spans 13 amino acids. The germline V gene has CDR1 SQVTM and CDR2 ANQGSEA. Germline trimming cut 3 bases from V and 10 bases from J; bases unmatched to any gene: 11. CDR3 in DNA: TGCAGCGTTGAGTACAGGGGTATGGATGACTACACCTTC. Translation gives CSVEYRGMDDYTF.

This chain connects TRBV5-1 to TRBJ2-7; TRBD2 might be the D (6 bases). V lost 1 base, J lost 2 bases, and 10 bases lay in between. The CDR3 runs 14 residues. The germline CDR1 and CDR2 sequences are SGHRS and YFSETQ. CDR3 nucleotide sequence: TGCGCCAGCAGCTTGCTGGGAGGAGCCTACGAGCAGTACTTC. Protein: CASSLLGGAYEQYF.

The chain couples TRBV5-1 to TRBJ2-1; unclear D gene. The CDR3 is 16 residues long. The V end lost 4 bases, the J end lost 4 bases, and 18 bases lay between the germline ends. Germline lookup yields CDR1 SGHRS and CDR2 YFSETQ. CDR3 region: CASSPRASNSYNEQFF. Here the CDR3 DNA reads TGCGCCAGCAGCCCCCGGGCCAGCAATTCGTACAATGAGCAGTTCTTC.

This clone was recorded once. The chain couples TRBV5-1 to TRBJ2-6; 9 bases fit TRBD1. Germline CDR1 is SGHRS and CDR2 is YFSETQ. V dropped 4 bases and J dropped 1; count of bases not matched to a gene: 9. The CDR3 runs to 18 residues. The CDR3, as DNA: TGCGCCAGCAGCCCGAGGACAGGGGCTCCTTCTGGGGCCAACGTCCTGACTTTC. This translates into CASSPRTGAPSGANVLTF.

The chain recombines TRBV5-1 with TRBJ2-1; D might be TRBD2 (6 bases). The germline V gene encodes CDR1 SGHRS and CDR2 YFSETQ. CDR3 length: 16 amino acids. V dropped 4 bases and J dropped 2 bases, with 16 bases sitting between them. The DNA for the CDR3 is TGCGCCAGCAGCCAACATATTGGAGGGGCCTACAATGAGCAGTTCTTC. This encodes CASSQHIGGAYNEQFF.

The rearrangement joins TRBV5-1 to TRBJ2-7, with 9 bases fitting TRBD2. This CDR3 region has 15 residues. V was clipped by 4 bases and J by 6 bases; unmatched bases: 11. Germline V gene lookup returns CDR1 SGHRS and CDR2 YFSETQ. The CDR3 DNA reads TGCGCCAGCAGCCACGTGTTAGCGGGAGCTAGCGAGCAGTACTTC. Translation gives CASSHVLAGASEQYF.

The chain is built from TRBV27 and TRBJ1-1; possibly TRBD1 for D (6 bases). CDR1 and CDR2 from the germline V gene are MNHEY and SMNVEV (reference sequence). There are 15 residues in the CDR3. Trimming shortened V by 5 bases and J by 3 bases, and 16 bases separated the two germline ends. The DNA of the CDR3 is TGTGCCAGCAGTATCCAGACAGGAGGTTACACTGAAGCTTTCTTT. The encoded protein is CASSIQTGGYTEAFF.

This chain connects TRBV6-5 to TRBJ2-2, with a weak D call TRBD2 (5 bases). V was trimmed by 4 bases and J by 7 bases, leaving 13 bases between them. Germline V lookup: CDR1 MNHEY, CDR2 SVGAGI. CDR3 length equals 14 residues. The CDR3 reads CASSSGLYVGELFF. The DNA for the CDR3 is TGTGCCAGCAGTTCTGGACTTTATGTCGGGGAGCTGTTTTTT.

For the CDR3, the DNA is TGTGCCAGCGGTCAAGGAACCGGGGAGCTGTTTTTT. Residues: CASGQGTGELFF. The chain links TRBV6-6 to TRBJ2-2; D unclear. Between the trimmed V and J ends, which lost 8 bases and 5 bases, there was a span of 9 bases. The germline V gene encodes CDR1 MNHNY and CDR2 SVGAGI (reference sequence). There are 12 residues in the CDR3.

The chain combines TRBV7-9 with TRBJ2-7, with 8 bases that match TRBD1. The CDR3 spans 14 residues. Germline CDR1 is SEHNR and CDR2 is FQNEAQ (reference sequence). V lost 1 base to trimming and J lost 7 bases; unmatched junction nucleotides: 6. CDR3 in amino acids: CASSLEGTGGEQYF. CDR3 bases: TGTGCCAGCAGCTTAGAAGGGACAGGAGGGGAGCAGTACTTC. The variable domain in full, with the rest retrieved from reference TRBV7-9 and TRBJ2-7, is DTGVSQNPRHKITKRGQNVTFRCDPISEHNRLYWYRQTLGQGPEFLTYFQNEAQLEKSRLLSDRFSAERPKGSFSTLEIQRTEQGDSAMYLCASSLEGTGGEQYFGPGTRLTVT.

The chain links TRBV7-3 to TRBJ2-5; D may be TRBD1 (6 bases). This CDR3 is built from 13 residues. Germline V gives CDR1 SGHTA, CDR2 FQGTGA. The germline V and J ends were trimmed by 4 bases and 2 bases, with 8 bases remaining between them. In DNA form, the CDR3 reads TGTGCCAGCAGCTCGGGACAACAAGAGACCCAGTACTTC. This encodes CASSSGQQETQYF.

V usage is TRBV28 and J usage is TRBJ1-2, with 10 nucleotides matching TRBD1. This CDR3 contains 15 residues. V lost 5 bases to trimming and J lost 4 bases; unmatched junction nucleotides: 7. The germline V gene has CDR1 MDHEN and CDR2 SYDVKM. CDR3 coding DNA: TGTGCCAGCAGTCCCCGGGACAGGGGAGTCTATGGCTACACCTTC. Protein product: CASSPRDRGVYGYTF.

The V gene is TRBV29-1, the J gene TRBJ2-7; 13 bases fit TRBD2. Looked up from germline, CDR1 is SQVTM and CDR2 is ANQGSEA. The CDR3 sequence is 14 residues long. V was clipped by 6 bases and J by 3 bases; unmatched bases: 5. The CDR3 DNA reads as TGCAGCGTGGGAGGGACTAGCGGGATCTACGAGCAGTACTTC. Protein: CSVGGTSGIYEQYF.

This chain uses TRBV28 with TRBJ2-7, with D unresolved. The V gene lost 1 base and the J gene lost 6 bases, with 4 bases spanning the gap. The germline V gene encodes CDR1 MDHEN and CDR2 SYDVKM. This CDR3 spans 11 amino acids. CDR3 loop: CASSLFVEQYF. CDR3 nucleotide sequence: TGTGCCAGCAGTTTATTCGTCGAGCAGTACTTC.

This clone has a handful of counts. This chain joins TRBV4-2 and TRBJ1-2; D is unclear. The CDR3 has 16 amino acids. The V gene lost 0 bases and the J gene lost 3 bases, with 14 bases spanning the gap. Germline lookup yields CDR1 LGHNA and CDR2 YNFKEQ. Written as DNA, the CDR3 is TGTGCCAGCAGCCAAGATCGAGACGCTTACTACTATGGCTACACCTTC. It yields the protein CASSQDRDAYYYGYTF.

The J gene is TRBJ2-7, the V gene TRBV6-6; D tentatively fits TRBD1 or TRBD2 (5 bases each). Germline V CDR1 and CDR2: MNHNY, SVGAGI (reference sequence). Trimming took off 6 bases at V and 3 bases at J, with 12 bases between the two ends. CDR3 size: 13 residues. CDR3 loop: CASSSGAVYEQYF. In DNA, the CDR3 is TGTGCCAGCAGCTCCGGGGCAGTCTACGAGCAGTACTTC.